This T cell receptor (beta chain) was obtained from a study of sequential checkpoint blockade in melanoma. Study summary: Maintenance nivolumab came after either treatment sequence. Roughly 23 patients had matched tumor biopsies before treatment and at week 13 after nivolumab or ipilimumab alone.

Study findings and constraints: T-cell fraction and clonality followed PD-L1 and CD8+ counts, not mutational load. Clinical benefit was about 30 times likelier when tumor T-cell fraction and clonality increased.

Documented treatment: randomized to nivolumab then ipilimumab (arm A) or the reverse (arm B). The protocol was immunoSEQ multiplex PCR, while the TCRdb copy is restricted to in-frame clones and leaves out a portion. The repertoire has about 4,000 clones, approximately 25% of them found once; the top ten carry 13%. CDR1 and CDR2 (germline): SGDLS, YYNGEE. The V segment lost 2 bases and the J segment 5 bases; nucleotides outside the gene matches: 12. The CDR3 totals 17 residues. The table lists this clone with many counts. The antigen is undetermined. This clonotype originated in a human donor with melanoma. The V call is TRBV9, the J call TRBJ2-3; 9 bases map to TRBD1. The sample consisted of tumor tissue (inferred from file names), taken from a patient given nivolumab and ipilimumab in sequence. CDR3 in DNA: TGTGCCAGCAGCGTCACCCCCGGACAGGGGATGGGAGATACGCAGTATTTT. This translates into CASSVTPGQGMGDTQYF.